A single sample gave rise to the 23 T cell receptor beta chains below, sequenced in a study of blood T cell repertoires in COVID-19. Sequencing used immunoSEQ multiplex PCR; TCRdb keeps in-frame clones, though not all of them. The repertoire includes some 44,000 clones, roughly 82% of them detected once, and more than 20% sits in the top ten. The sequenced sample was peripheral blood. The receptors come from an older woman with acute or convalescent COVID-19.

The count of this clone is one. The chain couples TRBV6-5 to TRBJ2-7; 10 bases line up with TRBD1. Per the germline V gene, CDR1 is MNHEY and CDR2 is SVGAGI. V dropped 6 bases and J dropped 2; count of bases not matched to a gene: 7. This CDR3 is 15 amino acids long. The CDR3 reads CASSPDRGPTYEQYF. The CDR3, as DNA: TGTGCCAGCAGCCCCGACAGGGGGCCAACCTACGAGCAGTACTTC.

J is TRBJ2-7 and V is TRBV11-3; 10 bases fit TRBD1. The CDR3 has 13 amino acids. Trimming removed 3 bases from V and 5 bases from J; junction bases left unmatched: 1. Germline-derived CDR1 and CDR2 are SGHNT and YENEEA. The CDR3 region has the DNA TGTGCCAGCAGCTTGACAGGGGGCCACGAGCAGTACTTC. This codes for CASSLTGGHEQYF.

The gene calls are TRBV5-1 and TRBJ1-2, with D tentatively TRBD1 (6 bases). The length of the CDR3 is 15 residues. Between the trimmed V and J ends, which lost 0 bases and 2 bases, there was a span of 11 bases. Germline CDR1 is SGHRS and CDR2 is YFSETQ. CDR3 loop: CASSLAAGENYGYTF. The CDR3 region has the DNA TGCGCCAGCAGCTTGGCTGCAGGGGAAAACTATGGCTACACCTTC.

DNA of the CDR3: TGTGCCAGCAGGGGACACCTAATTGGGGGCTACACCTTC. It translates to CASRGHLIGGYTF. The genes are TRBV6-5 and TRBJ1-2, with TRBD1 as a possible D gene (6 bases). Trimming pared 6 bases from V and 8 bases from J, leaving 16 bases between. The germline V gene encodes CDR1 MNHEY and CDR2 SVGAGI. The CDR3 spans 13 residues.

This chain uses TRBV7-8 with TRBJ1-5; TRBD1 might be the D (6 bases). This CDR3 is built from 14 residues. V gave up 5 bases and J gave up 2 bases, with 10 bases separating them. The germline V gene has CDR1 SGHVS and CDR2 FQNEAQ. CDR3: CASSRQEGNQPQHF. CDR3 nucleotides: TGTGCCAGCAGCCGACAGGAGGGCAATCAGCCCCAGCATTTT.

V usage is TRBV28 and J usage is TRBJ2-3; TRBD1 matches 12 bases. After removal of 5 bases from V and 7 bases from J, the junction contained 7 bases not matched to a gene. The CDR3 loop spans 15 amino acids. Germline V lookup: CDR1 MDHEN, CDR2 SYDVKM. The CDR3 loop reads CASSPSGTGGYTQYF. CDR3 DNA sequence: TGTGCCAGCAGTCCATCCGGGACAGGGGGCTATACGCAGTATTTT.

The count of this clone is one. The chain combines TRBV6-5 with TRBJ1-5; D unclear. Germline lookup yields CDR1 MNHEY and CDR2 SVGAGI. There are 13 residues in the CDR3. V gave up 8 bases and J gave up 5 bases, with 13 bases separating them. For the CDR3, the DNA is TGTGCCAGCGCCCGACTTCCACATCAGCCCCAGCATTTT. Translation: CASARLPHQPQHF.

The chain recombines TRBV9 with TRBJ2-2; 9 bases map to TRBD1. From germline, CDR1 is SGDLS and CDR2 YYNGEE. V was clipped by 4 bases and J by 0 bases; unmatched bases: 1. CDR3 length equals 15 residues. CDR3 sequence: CASSRTGANTGELFF. Here the CDR3 DNA reads TGTGCCAGCAGCAGGACAGGGGCGAACACCGGGGAGCTGTTTTTT.

The chain employs TRBV5-6 and TRBJ2-4; 8 positions agree with TRBD2. The germline V gene encodes CDR1 SGHDT and CDR2 YYEEEE. The length of the CDR3 is 13 residues. Trimming took 4 bases from V and 9 from J; bases not matched to a gene: 6. The CDR3 protein is CASSQGLVGIQYF. For the CDR3, the DNA is TGTGCCAGCAGCCAGGGACTAGTGGGCATTCAGTACTTC.

The chain joins TRBV11-3 to TRBJ2-2; TRBD2 is a possible D gene (7 bases). The CDR3 has 17 amino acids. The ends were cut back, 0 bases at V and 1 base at J, with 12 bases in the middle. CDR1 and CDR2 from the germline V gene are SGHNT and YENEEA. In DNA form, the CDR3 reads TGTGCCAGCAGCTTAGATCGGCGGGGGCTGAACACCGGGGAGCTGTTTTTT. It is translated as CASSLDRRGLNTGELFF. Looking up the rest from reference TRBV11-3 and TRBJ2-2 gives the full variable domain: EAGVVQSPRYKIIEKKQPVAFWCNPISGHNTLYWYLQNLGQGPELLIRYENEEAVDDSQLPKDRFSAERLKGVDSTLKIQPAELGDSAVYLCASSLDRRGLNTGELFFGEGSRLTVL.

The genes are TRBV27 and TRBJ2-7; the match to TRBD2 covers 9 bases. Trimming removed 3 bases from V and 6 bases from J; junction bases left unmatched: 9. The V gene's germline CDR1 is MNHEY and CDR2 SMNVEV (reference sequence). The CDR3 is 15 amino acids. CDR3 sequence: CASSFRSSGDGEQYF. CDR3 nucleotide sequence: TGTGCCAGCAGTTTCCGTTCTAGCGGGGACGGCGAGCAGTACTTC.

The gene calls are TRBV5-8 and TRBJ1-4, with 8 bases identical to TRBD1. The CDR3 contains 15 residues. Germline V gives CDR1 SGHTS, CDR2 YDEGEE. V trimming: 0 bases; J trimming: 5 bases; junction bases outside the gene matches: 3. This CDR3 is CASSLGTGRNEKLFF. CDR3 DNA sequence: TGTGCCAGCAGCTTGGGGACAGGGAGGAATGAAAAACTGTTTTTT.

The genes are TRBV19 and TRBJ1-6; D perhaps matches TRBD1 (6 bases). This CDR3 has 13 residues. Trimming cost V 8 bases and J 9 bases, with 14 bases left between them. Germline values: CDR1 LNHDA, CDR2 SQIVND (reference sequence). CDR3 nucleotides: TGTGCCAGTCAGGACCTCAGGGGTTCACCCCTCCACTTT. This gives the protein CASQDLRGSPLHF.

The chain recombines TRBV19 with TRBJ1-1; TRBD1 agrees at 12 bases. V dropped 4 bases and J dropped 8; count of bases not matched to a gene: 5. This CDR3 contains 14 residues. The germline V gene encodes CDR1 LNHDA and CDR2 SQIVND (reference sequence). The CDR3 nucleotides read TGTGCCAGTAGTAGTCCCGGGACAGGGGGCGAAGCTTTCTTT. As protein: CASSSPGTGGEAFF.

V and J are TRBV12-5 and TRBJ2-1; 7 nucleotides align to TRBD2. The CDR3 runs 14 residues. The junction had 3 bases not matched to a gene; V was cut back by 0 bases and J by 7 bases. The germline V gene has CDR1 LGHNT and CDR2 FRNRAP. The CDR3 spells CASGLVTSVNEQFF. CDR3 sequence (DNA): TGTGCTAGTGGTTTGGTAACTAGCGTGAATGAGCAGTTCTTC.

V and J are TRBV3-1 (or the pseudogene TRBV3-2) and TRBJ2-3; 11 bases match TRBD2. Germline V lookup: CDR1 LGHDT, CDR2 YNNKEL (reference sequence). The CDR3 sequence is 16 residues long. V was clipped by 3 bases and J by 2 bases; unmatched bases: 4. Written as DNA, the CDR3 is TGTGCCAGCAGCCAGAGACTAGCGGGGAACACAGATACGCAGTATTTT. Protein product: CASSQRLAGNTDTQYF.

The chain links TRBV7-9 to TRBJ2-7, with TRBD1 as a possible D gene (5 bases). There are 13 residues in the CDR3. With 5 bases removed from V and 0 bases from J, the gap between germline ends came to 8 bases. Per germline, CDR1 SEHNR and CDR2 FQNEAQ (reference sequence). CDR3 in amino acids: CASSPDSSYEQYF. CDR3 sequence (DNA): TGTGCCAGCAGCCCAGACAGCTCCTACGAGCAGTACTTC.

The V and J genes are TRBV11-2 and TRBJ2-3; D perhaps matches TRBD2 (5 bases). This CDR3 region has 13 residues. The ends were cut back, 1 base at V and 4 bases at J, with 6 bases in the middle. The germline gives CDR1 SGHAT, CDR2 FQNNGV. The CDR3 DNA follows: TGTGCCAGCAGCTTAGTGGGAGCAGATACGCAGTATTTT. The encoded protein is CASSLVGADTQYF. The variable domain in full, with the rest retrieved from reference TRBV11-2 and TRBJ2-3, is EAGVAQSPRYKIIEKRQSVAFWCNPISGHATLYWYQQILGQGPKLLIQFQNNGVVDDSQLPKDRFSAERLKGVDSTLKIQPAKLEDSAVYLCASSLVGADTQYFGPGTRLTVL.

The gene calls are TRBV7-9 and TRBJ2-7; the match to TRBD1 covers 7 bases. V trimming: 5 bases; J trimming: 0 bases; junction bases outside the gene matches: 4. CDR3 length equals 14 residues. Germline assignment: CDR1 SEHNR and CDR2 FQNEAQ (reference sequence). Here the CDR3 reads CASSIWDSSYEQYF. For the CDR3, the DNA is TGTGCCAGCAGCATTTGGGACAGCTCCTACGAGCAGTACTTC.

The rearrangement links TRBV27 to TRBJ2-1, with D perhaps matching TRBD2 (7 bases). Germline CDR1 reads MNHEY; CDR2 reads SMNVEV (reference sequence). The CDR3 is 14 residues long. V lost 5 bases and J lost 7, with 15 bases in between. The CDR3 nucleotides read TGTGCCAGCAGTCTGATGGGGGGGCTTAATGAGCAGTTCTTC. This gives the protein CASSLMGGLNEQFF.

The chain combines TRBV7-2 with TRBJ1-4; TRBD1 might be the D (5 bases). V was clipped by 5 bases and J by 6 bases, with 16 bases between them. The germline V gene encodes CDR1 SGHTA and CDR2 FQGNSA. The CDR3 loop spans 15 amino acids. The chain's CDR3 is CASSIGGAKDEKLFF. The DNA for the CDR3 is TGTGCCAGCAGCATCGGAGGGGCGAAGGATGAAAAACTGTTTTTT.

J is TRBJ1-3 and V is TRBV19, with unresolved D. The CDR3 contains 13 residues. V lost 3 bases and J 13 bases, leaving 16 bases between the germline ends. Germline CDR1 reads LNHDA; CDR2 reads SQIVND (reference sequence). In DNA form, the CDR3 reads TGTGCCAGTAGTATCGCCCCTGGGGAGCGTATATATTTT. Encoded protein: CASSIAPGERIYF.

The chain has TRBV5-4 and TRBJ2-3; 8 positions agree with TRBD2. Germline values: CDR1 SGHNT, CDR2 YYREEE (reference sequence). Trimming took 7 bases from V and 0 from J; bases not matched to a gene: 10. The CDR3 runs 16 residues. CDR3 amino acids: CASGSGGLKSTDTQYF. The CDR3 nucleotides read TGTGCCAGCGGAAGCGGGGGACTTAAGAGCACAGATACGCAGTATTTT.